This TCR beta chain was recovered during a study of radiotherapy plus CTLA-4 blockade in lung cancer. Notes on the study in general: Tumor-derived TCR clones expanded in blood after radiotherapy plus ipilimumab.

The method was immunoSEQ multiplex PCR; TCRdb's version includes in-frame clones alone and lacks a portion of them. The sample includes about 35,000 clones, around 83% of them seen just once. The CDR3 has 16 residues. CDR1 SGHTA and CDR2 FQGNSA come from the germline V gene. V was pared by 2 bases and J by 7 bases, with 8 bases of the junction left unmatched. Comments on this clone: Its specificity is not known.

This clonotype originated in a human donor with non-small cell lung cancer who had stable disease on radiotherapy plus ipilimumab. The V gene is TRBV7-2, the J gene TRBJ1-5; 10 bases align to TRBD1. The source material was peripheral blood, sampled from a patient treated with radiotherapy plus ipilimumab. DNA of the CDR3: TGTGCCAGCAGCTTAACCTCCGGGACAGGGGAGCAGCCCCAGCATTTT. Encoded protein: CASSLTSGTGEQPQHF.